One and the same sample provided the 24 T cell receptor beta chains below, sequenced in a study of cytomegalovirus exposure and HLA in healthy donors. The PCR was carried out with 60 Vbeta primers and 13 Jbeta primers. Assay used: immunoSEQ multiplex PCR; TCRdb lists only in-frame clones, some missing. This table holds some 140,000 clones, just under 90% found once. The source material was PBMCs. All receptors come from a woman in her 30s in good health and CMV-seronegative.

The chain employs TRBV7-9 and TRBJ1-4; 10 positions match TRBD1. Trimming removed 5 bases from V and 8 bases from J; junction bases left unmatched: 11. The CDR3 consists of 16 residues. CDR1 is SEHNR and CDR2 is FQNEAQ in the germline V gene (reference sequence). The CDR3 sequence: CASSTSGTGAKEKLFF. As DNA, the CDR3 is TGTGCCAGCAGCACGAGTGGGACAGGGGCGAAGGAAAAACTGTTTTTT.

This chain's CDR3 is CASSFYSSTYEQYF. The CDR3 DNA sequence: TGTGCCAGCAGCTTTTACAGTTCTACCTACGAGCAGTACTTC. The genes are TRBV5-5 and TRBJ2-7; D is unclear. This CDR3 is built from 14 residues. Germline-derived CDR1 and CDR2 are SGHKS and YYEKEE (reference sequence). The V end lost 2 bases, the J end lost 2 bases, and 11 bases lay between the germline ends. Based on the CDR3 plus reference TRBV5-5 and TRBJ2-7, the full variable domain is DAGVTQSPTHLIKTRGQQVTLRCSPISGHKSVSWYQQVLGQGPQFIFQYYEKEERGRGNFPDRFSARQFPNYSSELNVNALLLGDSALYLCASSFYSSTYEQYFGPGTRLTVT.

The genes are TRBV27 and TRBJ1-6; 9 nucleotides align to TRBD1. CDR3 length: 15 amino acids. V shed 3 bases, J shed 8 bases, and the junction held 5 bases outside the gene matches. Germline CDR1 is MNHEY and CDR2 is SMNVEV (reference sequence). DNA of the CDR3: TGTGCCAGCAGTTTTGCGGGACAGGGTTATTCACCCCTCCACTTT. This gives the protein CASSFAGQGYSPLHF.

Concerning this clone itself: The sample contains more than one DNA sequence encoding this CDR3. The V call is TRBV28, the J call TRBJ1-2, with D uncertain. Germline values: CDR1 MDHEN, CDR2 SYDVKM. With 6 bases removed from V and 8 bases from J, the gap between germline ends came to 22 bases. This CDR3 region has 15 residues. CDR3 nucleotide sequence: TGTGCCAGCAGCCCACCCGCCAATTCCATGAGGGGCTACACCTTC. Amino acid sequence: CASSPPANSMRGYTF.

This chain uses TRBV5-3 with TRBJ2-5; unclear D gene. TRBV5-3 is an ORF, and what it does is uncertain. This CDR3 contains 15 residues. V was shortened by 4 bases and J by 5 bases, with 18 bases between the two germline ends. The CDR3 DNA is TGTGCCAGAAGCCTGACGTCCTCAGGCCGGGAGACCCAGTACTTC. Translating gives CARSLTSSGRETQYF.

This chain connects TRBV27 to TRBJ2-5, with 7 bases identical to TRBD1. J lost 4 bases, V lost 2 bases, and 4 bases had no gene match. CDR3 size: 14 residues. Germline V gives CDR1 MNHEY, CDR2 SMNVEV (reference sequence). The CDR3 nucleotides are TGTGCCAGCAGTTTAAAAGGGGGCAGAGAGACCCAGTACTTC. It translates to CASSLKGGRETQYF.

CDR3 loop: CASSIAGGKTEAFF. DNA of the CDR3: TGTGCCAGTAGTATTGCGGGGGGGAAAACTGAAGCTTTCTTT. The J gene is TRBJ1-1, the V gene TRBV19; weak D call: TRBD1 (5 bases). The CDR3 is made up of 14 amino acids. The V gene's germline CDR1 is LNHDA and CDR2 SQIVND (reference sequence). V was cut by 3 bases and J by 5 bases, with 13 bases left in between.

This chain joins TRBV10-3 and TRBJ2-5, with 11 bases aligning to TRBD2. V dropped 2 bases and J dropped 3; count of bases not matched to a gene: 5. This CDR3 has 16 residues. Germline values: CDR1 ENHRY, CDR2 SYGVKD. The CDR3 DNA follows: TGTGCCATCAGTGAGGATCTAGCGGGAGGCGAAGAGACCCAGTACTTC. Translation gives CAISEDLAGGEETQYF.

V is TRBV6-5 and J is TRBJ1-1; D might be TRBD1 (5 bases). Germline CDR1 reads MNHEY; CDR2 reads SVGAGI. CDR3 length equals 15 residues. Trimming pared 4 bases from V and 0 bases from J, leaving 12 bases between. The CDR3 here is CASSSVTAMNTEAFF. CDR3 sequence (DNA): TGTGCCAGCAGTTCCGTGACAGCAATGAACACTGAAGCTTTCTTT.

The chain combines TRBV6-6 with TRBJ2-5; maybe TRBD2 (5 bases). V lost 5 bases, J lost 5 bases, and 12 bases lay in between. Germline V CDR1 and CDR2: MNHNY, SVGAGI (reference sequence). The CDR3 contains 13 residues. The CDR3 bases are TGTGCCAGCAGTCAACTAGATTGGGAGACCCAGTACTTC. This translates into CASSQLDWETQYF.

The rearrangement joins TRBV7-2 to TRBJ1-2, with 9 positions matching TRBD1. The CDR3 is made up of 15 amino acids. Germline CDR1 is SGHTA and CDR2 is FQGNSA. With 5 bases clipped from V and 4 bases from J, the junction kept 8 bases outside the gene matches. The CDR3 DNA sequence: TGTGCCAGCAGCCCGGCACAGGGGGCTGGCTATGGCTACACCTTC. Protein product: CASSPAQGAGYGYTF.

The CDR3 region is CASSYGQGGWQYF. DNA for the CDR3: TGTGCCAGCAGTTACGGACAGGGGGGTTGGCAGTACTTC. This rearrangement joins TRBV27 to TRBJ2-7; 10 bases agree with TRBD1. V shed 4 bases, J shed 9 bases, and the junction held 6 bases outside the gene matches. Germline V gene data show CDR1 as MNHEY and CDR2 as SMNVEV (reference sequence). CDR3 length: 13 amino acids.

V is TRBV18 and J is TRBJ2-5; a possible D gene is TRBD1 (6 bases). From germline, CDR1 is KGHSH and CDR2 LQKENI. V was cut by 3 bases and J by 3 bases, with 20 bases left in between. This CDR3 is built from 17 residues. The CDR3 reads CASSPPLVWGREETQYF. The CDR3 DNA sequence: TGTGCCAGCTCACCTCCCCTGGTTTGGGGGCGGGAAGAGACCCAGTACTTC.

This rearrangement joins TRBV18 to TRBJ1-1, with D tentatively TRBD1 (5 bases). Between the trimmed V and J ends, which lost 4 bases and 5 bases, there was a span of 17 bases. Germline lookup yields CDR1 KGHSH and CDR2 LQKENI. This CDR3 contains 15 residues. The CDR3 here is CASSLSTERGTEAFF. The CDR3 nucleotides are TGTGCCAGCTCACTTAGCACGGAGCGGGGGACTGAAGCTTTCTTT.

The gene calls are TRBV4-3 and TRBJ2-3; possible D gene TRBD2, 7 bases. The V gene lost 1 base and the J gene lost 8 bases, with 16 bases spanning the gap. CDR3 length equals 15 residues. CDR1 and CDR2 from the germline V gene are LGHNA and YSLEER. The CDR3 region has the DNA TGCGCCAGCAGCCAAGGGGGGGGCCGCTCAACTACGCAGTATTTT. Protein: CASSQGGGRSTTQYF.

The chain combines TRBV30 with TRBJ1-5, with unresolved D. Germline values: CDR1 GTSNPN, CDR2 SVGIG (reference sequence). Trimming took 1 base from V and 0 from J, leaving 7 bases between them. This CDR3 region has 14 residues. The CDR3 sequence: CAWSGGYSNQPQHF. The CDR3 nucleotides are TGTGCCTGGAGTGGCGGATATAGCAATCAGCCCCAGCATTTT. Supplemented by reference TRBV30 and TRBJ1-5, the full variable domain reads SQTIHQWPATLVQPVGSPLSLECTVEGTSNPNLYWYRQAAGRGLQLLFYSVGIGQISSEVPQNLSASRPQDRQFILSSKKLLLSDSGFYLCAWSGGYSNQPQHFGDGTRLSIL.

The V and J genes are TRBV28 and TRBJ1-4; D is perhaps TRBD1 (6 bases). This CDR3 has 17 amino acids. Germline V CDR1 and CDR2: MDHEN, SYDVKM. Between the trimmed V and J ends, which lost 4 bases and 3 bases, there was a span of 18 bases. The CDR3 bases are TGTGCCAGCAGTTCCCTCGTGATTGGGGGCCCTAATGAAAAACTGTTTTTT. The encoded protein is CASSSLVIGGPNEKLFF.

The table lists this clone with a count of one. J is TRBJ1-5 and V is TRBV4-3; D gene uncertain. The CDR3 runs to 14 residues. Germline V gene sequence: CDR1 LGHNA, CDR2 YSLEER. The V gene lost 0 bases and the J gene lost 6 bases, with 9 bases spanning the gap. For the CDR3, the DNA is TGCGCCAGCAGCCAAGATCTAGGATTTCAGCCCCAGCATTTT. It codes for CASSQDLGFQPQHF.

The chain links TRBV11-2 to TRBJ2-1; 13 positions agree with TRBD2. This CDR3 spans 17 amino acids. In germline, CDR1 is SGHAT, CDR2 FQNNGV. Unmatched junction bases numbered 9, after V lost 2 bases and J lost 8 bases. The CDR3 nucleotides read TGTGCCAGCAGCTTACCGGCACTAGCGGGAGGGCCCTATGAGCAGTTCTTC. Translation gives CASSLPALAGGPYEQFF.

This clone was counted a single time. This chain links TRBV5-4 with TRBJ2-2; 7 nucleotides match TRBD2. V dropped 2 bases and J dropped 6; count of bases not matched to a gene: 7. CDR3 size: 15 residues. CDR1 is SGHNT, CDR2 YYREEE, per germline (reference sequence). CDR3 region: CASSFSGLGSGELFF. DNA of the CDR3: TGTGCCAGCAGCTTTAGCGGGCTCGGGTCCGGGGAGCTGTTTTTT.

V is TRBV28 and J is TRBJ1-2, with D tentatively TRBD1 (5 bases). The V end lost 5 bases, the J end lost 3 bases, and 10 bases lay between the germline ends. This CDR3 has 13 amino acids. The germline gives CDR1 MDHEN, CDR2 SYDVKM. CDR3 in amino acids: CASSADTYYGYTF. The DNA of the CDR3 is TGTGCCAGCAGTGCGGACACGTACTATGGCTACACCTTC.

The chain links TRBV7-2 to TRBJ1-5; no firm D call. The CDR3 totals 14 residues. CDR1 and CDR2 (germline): SGHTA, FQGNSA. V gave up 5 bases and J gave up 2 bases, with 10 bases separating them. CDR3 nucleotide sequence: TGTGCCAGCAGCCTCCGGGATCGCAATCAGCCCCAGCATTTT. The encoded protein is CASSLRDRNQPQHF.

The sample holds a few counts of this clone. The rearrangement uses TRBV4-1 and TRBJ1-5; D gene uncertain. Trimming removed 0 bases from V and 5 bases from J, with 11 bases in between. Germline V gene sequence: CDR1 MGHRA, CDR2 YSYEKL. CDR3 length equals 15 residues. The CDR3 sequence is CASSQDRQVYQPQHF. CDR3 coding DNA: TGCGCCAGCAGCCAAGATCGCCAGGTCTATCAGCCCCAGCATTTT.

The DNA of the CDR3 is TGCGCCAGCAGCTTGGAGGTCGGGAATAAATTCTACACCTTC. Translated, it gives CASSLEVGNKFYTF. This sequence joins TRBV5-1 and TRBJ1-2; D is undetermined. The V gene lost 0 bases and the J gene lost 10 bases, with 16 bases spanning the gap. The length of the CDR3 is 14 residues. Per germline, CDR1 SGHRS and CDR2 YFSETQ. Supplemented by reference TRBV5-1 and TRBJ1-2, the full variable domain reads KAGVTQTPRYLIKTRGQQVTLSCSPISGHRSVSWYQQTPGQGLQFLFEYFSETQRNKGNFPGRFSGRQFSNSRSEMNVSTLELGDSALYLCASSLEVGNKFYTFGSGTRLTVV.